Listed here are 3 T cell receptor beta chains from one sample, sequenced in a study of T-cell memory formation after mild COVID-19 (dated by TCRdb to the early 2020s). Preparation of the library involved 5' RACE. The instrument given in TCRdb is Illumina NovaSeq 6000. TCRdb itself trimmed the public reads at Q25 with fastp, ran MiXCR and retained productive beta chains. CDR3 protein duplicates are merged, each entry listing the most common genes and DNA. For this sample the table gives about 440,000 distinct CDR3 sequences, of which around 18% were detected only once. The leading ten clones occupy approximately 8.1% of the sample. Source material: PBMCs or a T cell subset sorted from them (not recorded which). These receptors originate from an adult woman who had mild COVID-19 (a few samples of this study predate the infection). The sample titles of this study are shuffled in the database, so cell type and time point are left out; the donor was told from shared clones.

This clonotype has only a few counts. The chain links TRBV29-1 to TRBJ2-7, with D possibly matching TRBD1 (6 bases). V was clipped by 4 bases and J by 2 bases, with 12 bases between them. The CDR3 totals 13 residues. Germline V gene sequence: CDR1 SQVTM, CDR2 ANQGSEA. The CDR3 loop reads CSVVGHPTYEQYF. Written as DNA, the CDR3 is TGCAGCGTTGTGGGACACCCTACCTACGAGCAGTACTTC.

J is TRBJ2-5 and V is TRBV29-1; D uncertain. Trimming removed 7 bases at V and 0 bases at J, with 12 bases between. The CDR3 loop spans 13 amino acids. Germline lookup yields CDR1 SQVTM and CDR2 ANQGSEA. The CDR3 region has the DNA TGCAGCGCTACCGTTGGATACCAAGAGACCCAGTACTTC. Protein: CSATVGYQETQYF. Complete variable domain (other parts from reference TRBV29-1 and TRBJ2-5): SAVISQKPSRDICQRGTSLTIQCQVDSQVTMMFWYRQQPGQSLTLIATANQGSEATYESGFVIDKFPISRPNLTFSTLTVSNMSPEDSSIYLCSATVGYQETQYFGPGTRLLVL.

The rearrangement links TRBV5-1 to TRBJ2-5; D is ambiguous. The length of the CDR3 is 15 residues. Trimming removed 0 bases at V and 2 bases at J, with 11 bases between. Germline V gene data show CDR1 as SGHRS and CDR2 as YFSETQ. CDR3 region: CASSLGDWVQETQYF. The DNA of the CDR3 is TGCGCCAGCAGCTTGGGAGACTGGGTACAAGAGACCCAGTACTTC.